Below, 14 T cell receptor beta chains from the same sample are listed, as sequenced in a study of cytomegalovirus exposure and HLA in healthy donors. With 60 Vbeta and 13 Jbeta primers, the PCR was carried out. Repertoires were generated with immunoSEQ multiplex PCR, while TCRdb's copy carries only in-frame clones and drops some. The data hold roughly 84,000 clones, with around 82% observed a single time. Sample: PBMCs. Every receptor here comes from a man aged 45-65 years in good health and CMV-seronegative.

The rearrangement links TRBV9 to TRBJ1-2; D is unresolved. The CDR3 contains 14 residues. V lost 4 bases and J 4 bases, leaving 14 bases between the germline ends. CDR1 is SGDLS and CDR2 is YYNGEE in the germline V gene. CDR3 protein: CASSPITGSYGYTF. As DNA, the CDR3 is TGTGCCAGCAGCCCCATAACGGGATCCTATGGCTACACCTTC.

V is TRBV7-9 and J is TRBJ2-2; D possibly corresponds to TRBD1 (6 bases). V was clipped by 1 base and J by 7 bases, with 10 bases between them. The germline V gene encodes CDR1 SEHNR and CDR2 FQNEAQ (reference sequence). The CDR3 has 14 residues. CDR3 coding DNA: TGTGCCAGCAGCTTAGAACCAGGGGTCGGGGAGCTGTTTTTT. Its translation is CASSLEPGVGELFF.

The chain links TRBV2 to TRBJ2-2; D is possibly TRBD1 (6 bases). Per germline, CDR1 SNHLY and CDR2 FYNNEI. This CDR3 region has 14 residues. V lost 6 bases, J lost 5 bases, and 13 bases lay in between. CDR3 nucleotide sequence: TGTGCCAGCAGAGACAGGTGGGGGACCGGGGAGCTGTTTTTT. Translated: CASRDRWGTGELFF.

This chain joins TRBV6-1 and TRBJ1-5; 10 nucleotides align to TRBD1. CDR3 length: 15 residues. The germline V gene encodes CDR1 MNHNS and CDR2 SASEGT. V lost 1 base, J lost 5 bases, and 2 bases stayed unmatched. The CDR3 region has the DNA TGTGCCAGCAGTGAAGAGACAGGGGGCTATCAGCCCCAGCATTTT. Encoded protein: CASSEETGGYQPQHF.

In its sample, this clone was seen once. The rearrangement uses TRBV7-9 and TRBJ1-4; 9 bases are shared with TRBD1. Germline V CDR1 and CDR2: SEHNR, FQNEAQ (reference sequence). CDR3 length equals 15 residues. With 3 bases clipped from V and 6 bases from J, the junction kept 5 bases outside the gene matches. The CDR3 nucleotides are TGTGCCAGCAGCTTCGGGACAGGGAGAGATGAAAAACTGTTTTTT. This gives the protein CASSFGTGRDEKLFF. Looking up the rest from reference TRBV7-9 and TRBJ1-4 gives the full variable domain: DTGVSQNPRHKITKRGQNVTFRCDPISEHNRLYWYRQTLGQGPEFLTYFQNEAQLEKSRLLSDRFSAERPKGSFSTLEIQRTEQGDSAMYLCASSFGTGRDEKLFFGSGTQLSVL.

The rearrangement links TRBV4-1 to TRBJ2-1; a possible D gene is TRBD2 (5 bases). Between the trimmed V and J ends, which lost 1 base and 13 bases, there was a span of 11 bases. Germline CDR1 is MGHRA and CDR2 is YSYEKL. This CDR3 is built from 12 residues. The CDR3: CASSQGGRGQFF. The CDR3, as DNA: TGCGCCAGCAGCCAAGGAGGCCGGGGTCAGTTCTTC.

CDR3 region: CASSQVEGARNTEAFF. The CDR3 bases are TGTGCCAGCAGCCAGGTAGAAGGGGCCCGCAACACTGAAGCTTTCTTT. This rearrangement joins TRBV14 to TRBJ1-1; possible D gene TRBD1, 5 bases. This CDR3 region has 16 residues. Germline lookup yields CDR1 SGHDN and CDR2 FVKESK. The V end was cut by 3 bases, the J end by 2 bases, with 16 bases between.

The rearrangement links TRBV7-2 to TRBJ2-6; D gene ambiguous. This CDR3 spans 16 amino acids. Germline lookup yields CDR1 SGHTA and CDR2 FQGNSA. V was clipped by 1 base and J by 0 bases, with 7 bases between them. CDR3 nucleotides: TGTGCCAGCAGCTTAGAGAGCACCTCTGGGGCCAACGTCCTGACTTTC. It specifies CASSLESTSGANVLTF. Variable domain in full (rest from reference TRBV7-2 and TRBJ2-6): GAGVSQSPSNKVTEKGKDVELRCDPISGHTALYWYRQSLGQGLEFLIYFQGNSAPDKSGLPSDRFSAERTGGSVSTLTIQRTQQEDSAVYLCASSLESTSGANVLTFGAGSRLTVL.

This clone has a handful of counts. This chain joins TRBV7-2 and TRBJ2-1, with 7 bases fitting TRBD1. The CDR3 sequence is 17 residues long. The junction had 17 bases not matched to a gene; V was cut back by 5 bases and J by 7 bases. Per the germline V gene, CDR1 is SGHTA and CDR2 is FQGNSA. CDR3 sequence (DNA): TGTGCCAGCAGCCCAGCTCCCCCCGGACAGGCCGGGAATGAGCAGTTCTTC. Translation gives CASSPAPPGQAGNEQFF. The full variable domain, rest sourced from reference TRBV7-2 and TRBJ2-1, is GAGVSQSPSNKVTEKGKDVELRCDPISGHTALYWYRQSLGQGLEFLIYFQGNSAPDKSGLPSDRFSAERTGGSVSTLTIQRTQQEDSAVYLCASSPAPPGQAGNEQFFGPGTRLTVL.

V and J are TRBV5-5 and TRBJ2-7, with 14 positions matching TRBD2. CDR3 length: 17 residues. V shed 3 bases and J 0 bases; nucleotides not matched to a gene: 5. Germline V gene lookup returns CDR1 SGHKS and CDR2 YYEKEE (reference sequence). This CDR3 is CASSSGLAGGSSYEQYF. The CDR3 nucleotides read TGTGCCAGCAGCTCTGGACTAGCGGGGGGAAGCTCCTACGAGCAGTACTTC.

The chain joins TRBV15 to TRBJ1-5; D might be TRBD1 (5 bases). Trimming removed 1 base at V and 4 bases at J, with 8 bases between. Germline CDR1 LNHNV, CDR2 YYDKDF (reference sequence). The length of the CDR3 is 14 residues. CDR3 region: CATSRGQINQPQHF. The CDR3 coding sequence is TGTGCCACCAGCAGAGGACAGATTAATCAGCCCCAGCATTTT.

The J gene is TRBJ2-5, the V gene TRBV6-1; tentative D call: TRBD2 (5 bases). Per germline, CDR1 MNHNS and CDR2 SASEGT. Deletions cut 7 bases from V and 4 bases from J, with 13 bases between. The CDR3 totals 13 residues. The CDR3 is CASMRVWGETQYF. CDR3 sequence (DNA): TGTGCCAGCATGAGGGTCTGGGGAGAGACCCAGTACTTC.

V is TRBV13 and J is TRBJ2-7; D is unresolved. Germline assignment: CDR1 PRHDT and CDR2 FYEKMQ (reference sequence). The CDR3 runs 15 residues. V lost 1 base to trimming and J lost 7 bases, with 17 bases between them. The CDR3, as DNA: TGTGCCAGCAGCTTAGCTGAGGAGTTTCGATTAGAGCAGTACTTC. This sequence encodes CASSLAEEFRLEQYF.

This clone was detected once. This chain uses TRBV19 with TRBJ1-5, with a weak D call TRBD1 (5 bases). Per the germline V gene, CDR1 is LNHDA and CDR2 is SQIVND (reference sequence). V was shortened by 6 bases and J by 7 bases, with 10 bases between the two germline ends. This CDR3 has 12 residues. In nucleotides, the CDR3 is TGTGCCAGTAGGGGTTGGGGCCAGCCCCAGCATTTT. It specifies CASRGWGQPQHF. Full variable domain (remainder filled in from reference TRBV19 and TRBJ1-5): DGGITQSPKYLFRKEGQNVTLSCEQNLNHDAMYWYRQDPGQGLRLIYYSQIVNDFQKGDIAEGYSVSREKKESFPLTVTSAQKNPTAFYLCASRGWGQPQHFGDGTRLSIL.